What follows are 25 T cell receptor beta chains derived from one specimen sequenced in a study of blood T cell repertoires in COVID-19. TCRdb keeps only in-frame clones here, not all; method: immunoSEQ multiplex PCR. The sample shows around 300,000 clones, approximately 88% of them seen only once. The sample comprised PBMCs or T cells enriched from blood (not recorded which). Receptors originate from a woman aged 40-49 years who had recovered from COVID-19.

This clone was seen only once. The gene calls are TRBV7-8 and TRBJ1-4, with 7 nucleotides matching TRBD1. CDR3 size: 14 residues. Losses at the gene ends were 4 bases for V and 4 bases for J; bases not matched to a gene: 3. CDR1 is SGHVS and CDR2 is FQNEAQ in the germline V gene. The CDR3 is CASSSTGVNEKLFF. The CDR3 DNA reads as TGTGCCAGCAGCTCCACAGGGGTTAATGAAAAACTGTTTTTT. The full variable domain, rest sourced from reference TRBV7-8 and TRBJ1-4, is GAGVSQSPRYKVAKRGQDVALRCDPISGHVSLFWYQQALGQGPEFLTYFQNEAQLDKSGLPSDRFFAERPEGSVSTLKIQRTQQEDSAVYLCASSSTGVNEKLFFGSGTQLSVL.

The chain employs TRBV28 and TRBJ2-3; D uncertain. The CDR3 has 12 residues. The V gene lost 9 bases and the J gene lost 2 bases, with 9 bases spanning the gap. The germline gives CDR1 MDHEN, CDR2 SYDVKM. The CDR3 DNA follows: TGTGCCAGTAGACTTAACACAGATACGCAGTATTTT. The encoded protein is CASRLNTDTQYF.

The chain links TRBV7-9 to TRBJ1-2; a weak D match, TRBD1 (6 bases). V gave up 1 base and J gave up 8 bases, with 8 bases separating them. There are 12 residues in the CDR3. CDR1 is SEHNR, CDR2 FQNEAQ, per germline (reference sequence). CDR3 sequence reads: CASSLEQGGYTF. CDR3 DNA sequence: TGTGCCAGCAGCTTAGAACAGGGAGGCTACACCTTC.

This clone was counted only a few times. V usage is TRBV10-1 and J usage is TRBJ2-3; D remains unclear. Germline V lookup: CDR1 WNHNN, CDR2 SYGVQD (reference sequence). This CDR3 is 13 amino acids long. Trimming shortened V by 2 bases and J by 2 bases, and 5 bases separated the two germline ends. CDR3 amino acids: CASSESLTDTQYF. In DNA, the CDR3 is TGCGCCAGCAGTGAGAGCCTCACAGATACGCAGTATTTT.

CDR3 DNA sequence: TGTGCCAGCTCACCACAGGAGGGGACAGGGACACAAGAGACCCAGTACTTC. Amino acid sequence: CASSPQEGTGTQETQYF. The rearrangement links TRBV18 to TRBJ2-5; 9 bases agree with TRBD1. The CDR3 has 17 amino acids. J lost 2 bases, V lost 1 base, and 8 bases had no gene match. Germline CDR1 is KGHSH and CDR2 is LQKENI.

The count of this clone is one. The V call is TRBV11-2, the J call TRBJ2-5; perhaps TRBD1 as D (5 bases). The CDR3 sequence is 18 residues long. From germline, CDR1 is SGHAT and CDR2 FQNNGV. V shed 3 bases and J shed 5 bases, with 25 bases lying between them. CDR3 nucleotides: TGTGCCAGCAGCTTGGGGTTTCTGGGGCTGAGAATTAGGGAGACCCAGTACTTC. It codes for CASSLGFLGLRIRETQYF.

The chain joins TRBV9 to TRBJ2-5; 7 positions match TRBD2. V was pared by 1 base and J by 2 bases, with 2 bases of the junction left unmatched. The V gene's germline CDR1 is SGDLS and CDR2 YYNGEE. The CDR3 extends over 14 amino acids. The CDR3 DNA follows: TGTGCCAGCAGCGTAACTAGCGTTCAAGAGACCCAGTACTTC. Translating gives CASSVTSVQETQYF. Supplemented by reference TRBV9 and TRBJ2-5, the full variable domain reads DSGVTQTPKHLITATGQRVTLRCSPRSGDLSVYWYQQSLDQGLQFLIQYYNGEERAKGNILERFSAQQFPDLHSELNLSSLELGDSALYFCASSVTSVQETQYFGPGTRLLVL.

The chain links TRBV2 to TRBJ2-1; TRBD1 might be the D (5 bases). Germline CDR1 SNHLY, CDR2 FYNNEI. The CDR3 spans 15 residues. The V end was cut by 1 base, the J end by 8 bases, with 15 bases between. The CDR3 is CASSEDFGAGDEQFF. CDR3 DNA sequence: TGTGCCAGCAGTGAAGACTTTGGGGCCGGCGATGAGCAGTTCTTC. Full variable domain (outside the CDR3, taken from reference TRBV2 and TRBJ2-1): EPEVTQTPSHQVTQMGQEVILRCVPISNHLYFYWYRQILGQKVEFLVSFYNNEISEKSEIFDDQFSVERPDGSNFTLKIRSTKLEDSAMYFCASSEDFGAGDEQFFGPGTRLTVL.

The chain combines TRBV10-2 with TRBJ2-5; D may be TRBD2 (5 bases). CDR1 is WSHSY and CDR2 is SAAADI in the germline V gene. Between the trimmed V and J ends, which lost 5 bases and 7 bases, there was a span of 8 bases. This CDR3 has 11 amino acids. The DNA of the CDR3 is TGCGCCAGCAGTCCAGGAGGGACCCAGTACTTC. Its translation is CASSPGGTQYF.

The V gene is TRBV28, the J gene TRBJ2-7, with TRBD2 matching 8 bases. Per the germline V gene, CDR1 is MDHEN and CDR2 is SYDVKM. This CDR3 region has 16 residues. V lost 4 bases, J lost 0 bases, and 8 bases stayed unmatched. The CDR3, as DNA: TGTGCCAGCAGTTCTAGACTAGCGCAAAGCTCCTACGAGCAGTACTTC. This sequence encodes CASSSRLAQSSYEQYF.

V usage is TRBV27 and J usage is TRBJ2-2; TRBD2 aligns across 8 bases. CDR3 length: 18 residues. Per the germline V gene, CDR1 is MNHEY and CDR2 is SMNVEV (reference sequence). After removal of 3 bases from V and 2 bases from J, the junction contained 11 bases not matched to a gene. DNA for the CDR3: TGTGCCAGCAGTTTTTACAGCGGGAGTACCTTTAACACCGGGGAGCTGTTTTTT. This sequence encodes CASSFYSGSTFNTGELFF.

The J gene is TRBJ1-2, the V gene TRBV6-1; TRBD1 matches 7 bases. V trimming: 4 bases; J trimming: 4 bases; junction bases outside the gene matches: 15. The CDR3 has 17 residues. CDR1 is MNHNS and CDR2 is SASEGT in the germline V gene. CDR3: CASSVPGQTLLFYGYTF. CDR3 DNA sequence: TGTGCCAGCAGTGTACCGGGACAGACGTTACTCTTCTATGGCTACACCTTC.

V usage is TRBV28 and J usage is TRBJ1-4, with 7 bases fitting TRBD1. Germline loops: CDR1 MDHEN, CDR2 SYDVKM. J lost 4 bases, V lost 5 bases, and 7 bases had no gene match. This CDR3 has 15 residues. The CDR3 reads CASSPEGQFNEKLFF. The CDR3 DNA is TGTGCCAGCAGTCCCGAGGGACAGTTTAATGAAAAACTGTTTTTT.

The chain links TRBV4-2 to TRBJ2-7; no firm D call. The CDR3 is made up of 13 amino acids. Germline CDR1 LGHNA, CDR2 YNFKEQ. V dropped 3 bases and J dropped 2 bases, with 8 bases sitting between them. As DNA, the CDR3 is TGTGCCAGCAGCCACCTCCACACCTACGAGCAGTACTTC. Encoded protein: CASSHLHTYEQYF.

The J gene is TRBJ2-3, the V gene TRBV10-3; TRBD1 aligns across 8 bases. V was pared by 2 bases and J by 2 bases, with 9 bases of the junction left unmatched. This CDR3 region has 17 residues. Germline V gene lookup returns CDR1 ENHRY and CDR2 SYGVKD. Written as DNA, the CDR3 is TGTGCCATCAGTGAGCCGAGGGACAGGCTAATCACAGATACGCAGTATTTT. Translation: CAISEPRDRLITDTQYF.

This chain joins TRBV5-1 and TRBJ2-1, with 7 bases aligning to TRBD2. The CDR3 runs to 16 residues. With V trimmed by 0 bases and J by 2 bases, 5 bases remained unmatched. Germline lookup yields CDR1 SGHRS and CDR2 YFSETQ. The CDR3 sequence: CASSLGLAGPYNEQFF. The CDR3 DNA sequence: TGCGCCAGCAGCTTGGGGTTAGCGGGCCCCTACAATGAGCAGTTCTTC.

The V gene is TRBV5-1, the J gene TRBJ2-1; possible D gene TRBD2, 6 bases. Germline CDR1 SGHRS, CDR2 YFSETQ. CDR3 length: 15 residues. V gave up 3 bases and J gave up 5 bases, with 15 bases separating them. The CDR3 sequence: CASSSGGPRDNEQFF. In nucleotides, the CDR3 is TGCGCCAGCAGCTCTGGAGGGCCGAGAGACAATGAGCAGTTCTTC.

The CDR3, as DNA: TGTGCCAGCAGCGGAAGCGGGAGGGCCGCAAATGAGCAGTTCTTC. This gives the protein CASSGSGRAANEQFF. This chain joins TRBV9 and TRBJ2-1; 10 bases align to TRBD2. The V segment lost 3 bases and the J segment 7 bases; nucleotides outside the gene matches: 7. Per germline, CDR1 SGDLS and CDR2 YYNGEE. The CDR3 length is 15 residues. The complete variable domain, with remaining parts taken from reference TRBV9 and TRBJ2-1, reads DSGVTQTPKHLITATGQRVTLRCSPRSGDLSVYWYQQSLDQGLQFLIQYYNGEERAKGNILERFSAQQFPDLHSELNLSSLELGDSALYFCASSGSGRAANEQFFGPGTRLTVL.

This clone was picked up one time. The V and J genes are TRBV29-1 and TRBJ1-1; TRBD1 might be the D (5 bases). The CDR3 has 13 amino acids. Trimming pared 4 bases from V and 4 bases from J, leaving 13 bases between. Germline CDR1 and CDR2: SQVTM and ANQGSEA. The CDR3 nucleotides are TGCAGCGTTGCCCAAGGTGGGGCCACTGAAGCTTTCTTT. It encodes CSVAQGGATEAFF.

The DNA for the CDR3 is TGTGCCAGCAGCGGGGAGGGGGGAGAGGTTAATGAGCAGTTCTTC. Translation: CASSGEGGEVNEQFF. The chain employs TRBV3-1 (or the pseudogene TRBV3-2) and TRBJ2-1, with TRBD2 as a possible D gene (7 bases). This CDR3 spans 15 amino acids. V lost 5 bases and J 7 bases, leaving 18 bases between the germline ends. Germline assignment: CDR1 LGHDT and CDR2 YNNKEL (reference sequence).

This chain links TRBV7-9 with TRBJ1-2, with 7 bases aligning to TRBD1. V lost 3 bases, J lost 8 bases, and 6 bases stayed unmatched. The CDR3 runs to 13 residues. The germline gives CDR1 SEHNR, CDR2 FQNEAQ (reference sequence). The CDR3 here is CASSFGQGGGYTF. The DNA for the CDR3 is TGTGCCAGCAGCTTCGGGCAGGGGGGAGGCTACACCTTC.

The chain links TRBV5-5 to TRBJ2-3, with D possibly TRBD2 on 6 matching bases. CDR1 SGHKS and CDR2 YYEKEE come from the germline V gene (reference sequence). This CDR3 has 14 amino acids. Between the trimmed V and J ends, which lost 5 bases and 5 bases, there was a span of 15 bases. The chain's CDR3 is CASRASVYVDTQYF. CDR3 nucleotides: TGTGCCAGCAGGGCTAGCGTCTACGTAGATACGCAGTATTTT.

This rearrangement joins TRBV18 to TRBJ1-4, with unresolved D. V lost 0 bases to trimming and J lost 8 bases, with 13 bases between them. Germline loops: CDR1 KGHSH, CDR2 LQKENI. The CDR3 totals 15 residues. In DNA, the CDR3 is TGTGCCAGCTCACCACCGAACGGGCGCGGGGAAAAACTGTTTTTT. This sequence encodes CASSPPNGRGEKLFF.

The V call is TRBV3-1 (or the pseudogene TRBV3-2), the J call TRBJ1-6; 9 bases are shared with TRBD1. V gave up 5 bases and J gave up 10 bases; unmatched junction bases: 9. Germline-derived CDR1 and CDR2 are LGHDT and YNNKEL (reference sequence). The CDR3 runs 15 residues. CDR3 sequence: CASSNGQGTGSPLHF. CDR3 nucleotide sequence: TGTGCCAGCAGCAATGGACAGGGGACAGGATCACCCCTCCACTTT.

The gene calls are TRBV12-3 or TRBV12-4 and TRBJ1-1; the D is unclear. Trimming pared 6 bases from V and 6 bases from J, leaving 14 bases between. The length of the CDR3 is 13 residues. The CDR3 DNA follows: TGTGCCAGCAGCTCCTTGAGGGCGGCTGAAGCTTTCTTT. It codes for CASSSLRAAEAFF.